A single sample is the source of the 19 T cell receptor beta chains below, sequenced in a study of tissue T cells after allogeneic stem cell transplantation. Time point specified: mouse harvest day 7 after allogeneic transplant. Tail vein injection delivered 10^7 T-cell-depleted bone marrow cells and 10^6 splenic CD5+ T cells. Data came from immunoSEQ multiplex PCR; TCRdb stores just in-frame clones and leaves some out. The sample records roughly 4,000 clones, 45% to 55% being singletons. Sequences were obtained from lymph node tissue. The receptors come from a female BALB/c mouse given C57BL/6 T cells with graft-versus-host disease after an allogeneic hematopoietic cell transplant.

Points on this clone: Gene names are mouse gene names. The read gets to within 1 residue of the CDR3 end, and the germline J gene fills in the rest. The rearrangement uses TRBV13-1 and TRBJ1-3; 11 nucleotides line up with TRBD1. CDR1 and CDR2 from the germline V gene are NSHNY and SYGAGN. This CDR3 is built from 15 residues. The trim removed 3 bases at V and 2 bases at J, leaving 1 base unmatched. The sequenced CDR3 bases are TGTGCCAGCAGTGGGGGACAGGGGGCTGGAAATACGCTCTAT. This gives the protein CASSGGQGAGNTLY. The entire CDR3 sequence reads CASSGGQGAGNTLYF.

About this clone: Mouse names are used for the genes. The read ends 1 residue shy of where the CDR3 ends; the end is completed using the germline J gene. The chain links TRBV26 to TRBJ2-7, with D hard to call. The germline V gene encodes CDR1 KGHPV and CDR2 FQNQEV (reference sequence). This CDR3 comprises 13 residues. Trimming left V 5 bases short and J 2 bases short, with 10 bases between. CDR3 DNA, as far as it was read: TGTGCCAGCAGTGACCGGGCCCCCTATGAACAGTAC. Its translation is CASSDRAPYEQY. In full, the CDR3 reads CASSDRAPYEQYF.

Comment on this clone: Gene names follow the mouse nomenclature. The CDR3 end falls 1 residue outside the read, so it is completed with the germline J gene. The chain employs TRBV16 and TRBJ1-1; D is possibly TRBD1 (6 bases). The CDR3 is made up of 14 amino acids. Trimming cost V 4 bases and J 5 bases, with 14 bases left between them. Germline CDR1 SGHSA, CDR2 FRNQAP. CDR3 protein: CASSSLQGRTEVFF. The CDR3 DNA, read in part, is TGTGCAAGCAGCTCCCTGCAGGGGAGGACAGAAGTCTTC.

A few counts support this clone. Gene names are the mouse ones. The sequenced CDR3 bases are TGTGCCAGCAGTTCCAGACTGGGCTCCTATGAACAGTAC. Its protein product is CASSSRLGSYEQY. The full-length CDR3 reads as CASSSRLGSYEQYF. The chain employs TRBV26 and TRBJ2-7; 7 bases agree with TRBD2. The CDR3 extends 1 residue past the end of the read, so its final part is completed from the germline J gene. This CDR3 contains 14 residues. Trimming at V came to 5 bases and at J to 0 bases, leaving 4 bases not matched to a gene. Germline V gives CDR1 KGHPV, CDR2 FQNQEV (reference sequence).

With respect to this clone: Gene names are mouse gene names. The sequenced fragment ends 1 residue before the CDR3 boundary, so the rest is inferred from the germline J gene. The rearrangement joins TRBV29 to TRBJ1-6; 7 bases line up with TRBD1. TRBJ1-6 is reported as an ORF; its role is uncertain. V shed 4 bases, J shed 3 bases, and the junction held 0 bases outside the gene matches. CDR1 is MSHET, CDR2 SYDVDS, per germline. The CDR3 sequence is 14 residues long. The DNA read from the CDR3 is TGTGCTAGCAGTTCAGGGGGCTATAATTCGCCCCTCTAC. Translating gives CASSSGGYNSPLY. In full, the CDR3 reads CASSSGGYNSPLYF.

Worth noting for this clone: The gene names here belong to mouse. The read halts 1 residue ahead of the CDR3 end, with the missing end drawn from the germline J gene. This rearrangement joins TRBV19 to TRBJ2-2; 7 nucleotides match TRBD1. Trimming took 4 bases from V and 8 from J; bases not matched to a gene: 2. This CDR3 is built from 12 residues. Germline-derived CDR1 and CDR2 are FNHDT and SITEND (reference sequence). CDR3 bases read: TGTGCCAGCAGTCGACAGGGAGGGCAGCTCTAC. Translated, it gives CASSRQGGQLY. The full CDR3 protein is CASSRQGGQLYF.

Note on this clone: Genes and germline are mouse. The read falls 1 residue short of the CDR3 end, and the missing part is taken from the germline J gene. This chain joins TRBV19 and TRBJ2-5, with TRBD1 as a possible D gene (6 bases). CDR3 length equals 13 residues. Trimming took off 7 bases at V and 0 bases at J, with 9 bases between the two ends. From germline, CDR1 is FNHDT and CDR2 SITEND (reference sequence). The covered CDR3 bases are TGTGCCAGCGGGACAATTAACCAAGACACCCAGTAC. Its translation is CASGTINQDTQY. The CDR3, in full, reads CASGTINQDTQYF.

About this clone: Gene names and germline refer to mouse. The read terminates 1 residue ahead of where the CDR3 ends, so the germline J gene completes it. The chain has TRBV19 and TRBJ2-5; TRBD2 aligns across 10 bases. The CDR3 length is 16 residues. CDR1 is FNHDT, CDR2 SITEND, per germline (reference sequence). J was trimmed by 2 bases and V by 3 bases; bases with no gene match: 6. CDR3 sequence reads: CASSTAGGAPQDTQYF. The DNA read from the CDR3 is TGTGCCAGCAGTACGGCTGGGGGGGCGCCCCAAGACACCCAGTAC.

Concerning this clone itself: All gene names here are mouse names. Read sequence stops 1 residue before the CDR3 end, and the germline J gene provides the missing end. The rearrangement uses TRBV26 and TRBJ1-1; 10 nucleotides match TRBD1. The CDR3 is 14 amino acids. The ends lost 6 bases at V and 3 bases at J; junction bases unmatched: 4. From germline, CDR1 is KGHPV and CDR2 FQNQEV (reference sequence). CDR3 residues: CASSAGTGDTEVFF. The CDR3 DNA, read in part, is TGTGCCAGCAGCGCCGGGACAGGGGACACAGAAGTCTTC.

This clone showed up just a few times. Germline and genes: mouse. The DNA ends 1 residue before the CDR3 does, and the rest of the CDR3 is filled in from the germline J gene. This rearrangement joins TRBV5 to TRBJ2-7, with 10 bases aligning to TRBD1. V lost 3 bases, J lost 2 bases, and 1 base stayed unmatched. The CDR3 covers 14 residues. The germline V gene has CDR1 LGHNA and CDR2 YNLKQL (reference sequence). The CDR3 loop is CASSQGTGAYEQYF. The sequenced CDR3 bases are TGTGCCAGCAGCCAGGGGACAGGGGCCTATGAACAGTAC.

To note about this clone: Gene names denote mouse genes. The DNA ends 1 residue before the CDR3 does, and the rest of the CDR3 is filled in from the germline J gene. The V gene is TRBV26, the J gene TRBJ1-6, with D perhaps matching TRBD1 (5 bases). TRBJ1-6 is assigned to the ORF class and has an uncertain function. Germline assignment: CDR1 KGHPV and CDR2 FQNQEV (reference sequence). The CDR3 runs 15 residues. V was pared by 0 bases and J by 3 bases, with 6 bases between. The sequenced part of the CDR3 DNA is TGTGCCAGCAGTCTGTCTGGGGGCTATAATTCGCCCCTCTAC. It encodes CASSLSGGYNSPLY. The full CDR3 protein reads CASSLSGGYNSPLYF.

This clone was observed a single time. Germline and genes here are mouse. The read is 1 residue too short to cover the CDR3 end, so that end is filled in from the germline J gene. The chain carries TRBV19 and TRBJ2-2; the D is unclear. The V gene's germline CDR1 is FNHDT and CDR2 SITEND (reference sequence). The CDR3 is 14 residues long. The germline V and J ends were trimmed by 2 bases and 3 bases, with 8 bases remaining between them. The CDR3 DNA, read in part, is TGTGCCAGCAGTATTGGTATGGACACCGGGCAGCTCTAC. This translates into CASSIGMDTGQLY. The whole CDR3 sequence is CASSIGMDTGQLYF.

About this clone: These gene names are mouse names. The read stops 1 residue short of the end of the CDR3; the missing end is completed from the germline J gene. This chain joins TRBV26 and TRBJ2-2; 7 bases agree with TRBD1. V dropped 5 bases and J dropped 0; count of bases not matched to a gene: 3. CDR1 KGHPV and CDR2 FQNQEV come from the germline V gene (reference sequence). This CDR3 region has 15 residues. Incomplete CDR3 DNA: TGTGCCAGCAGTGATGGGACAGCAAACACCGGGCAGCTCTAC. Its protein is CASSDGTANTGQLY. The full CDR3 protein is CASSDGTANTGQLYF.

This clone was recorded a few times. Germline and genes: mouse. Read coverage stops 1 residue before the CDR3 terminus; the germline J gene supplies the remainder. The chain recombines TRBV19 with TRBJ1-5; D remains unclear. Germline CDR1 is FNHDT and CDR2 is SITEND (reference sequence). This CDR3 spans 15 amino acids. The V and J ends lost 0 bases and 0 bases respectively, with 7 bases between them. CDR3 in amino acids: CASSIGHHNNQAPLF. Incomplete CDR3 DNA: TGTGCCAGCAGTATAGGACACCATAACAACCAGGCTCCGCTT.

As concerns this clone: Any gene name here is a mouse gene name. Read sequence stops 1 residue before the CDR3 end, and the germline J gene provides the missing end. The chain recombines TRBV29 with TRBJ1-6; maybe TRBD1 (6 bases). TRBJ1-6 is assigned to the ORF class and has an uncertain function. The V gene's germline CDR1 is MSHET and CDR2 SYDVDS. V gave up 3 bases and J gave up 7 bases, with 10 bases separating them. The CDR3 covers 14 residues. CDR3 protein: CASSLTRGNSPLYF. Partial CDR3 DNA: TGTGCTAGCAGTTTGACAAGGGGGAATTCGCCCCTCTAC.

About this clone: The gene names given are mouse names. The CDR3 end lies 1 residue beyond the end of the read and is filled in from the germline J gene. This rearrangement joins TRBV12-2 to TRBJ2-7; 11 bases map to TRBD2. The CDR3 has 14 residues. Germline-derived CDR1 and CDR2 are SGHLS and HYDKME. V lost 4 bases, J lost 6 bases, and 7 bases stayed unmatched. The CDR3 sequence: CASSLTGGALEQYF. CDR3 DNA, as far as it was read: TGTGCCAGCTCCCTAACTGGGGGGGCGCTTGAACAGTAC.

Note on this clone: The genes are named according to mouse. With the read ending 1 residue before the CDR3 end, the germline J gene is used to fill in that end. The V gene is TRBV5, the J gene TRBJ1-1, with D tentatively TRBD1 (5 bases). Germline CDR1 LGHNA, CDR2 YNLKQL (reference sequence). The CDR3 contains 15 residues. The V end was cut by 2 bases, the J end by 0 bases, with 10 bases between. CDR3: CASSQNPGQNTEVFF. CDR3 DNA, as far as it was read: TGTGCCAGCAGCCAAAACCCGGGACAGAACACAGAAGTCTTC.

On this clone itself: The genes and germline here are from mouse. The CDR3 end is not reached by the read, which stops 1 residue before it; the germline J gene fills it in. This chain links TRBV26 with TRBJ1-3; D not resolved. The CDR3 covers 14 residues. Trimming stripped 2 bases from V and 0 bases from J, with 5 bases between. Looked up from germline, CDR1 is KGHPV and CDR2 is FQNQEV (reference sequence). CDR3 DNA (partial): TGTGCCAGCAGTCTGACAGTTTCTGGAAATACGCTCTAT. Residues: CASSLTVSGNTLY. From start to end, the CDR3 is CASSLTVSGNTLYF.

There are a few counts of this clone. It may be a read error: a sequence one base away is much more abundant. Mouse gene names apply. The CDR3 end falls 1 residue outside the read, so it is completed with the germline J gene. V is TRBV26 and J is TRBJ2-7; weak D call: TRBD1 (5 bases). Trimming removed 4 bases at V and 4 bases at J, with 5 bases between. Germline assignment: CDR1 KGHPV and CDR2 FQNQEV (reference sequence). The CDR3 is made up of 11 amino acids. The DNA read from the CDR3 is TGTGCCAGCAGTCAGGGGTATGAACAGTAC. It encodes CASSQGYEQY. From start to end, the CDR3 is CASSQGYEQYF.